The clone carrying this TCR beta chain was seen ten or more times. In TCRdb, the 5' RACE reads were re-called with MiXCR into one record per CDR3 protein. The sample consists of approximately 490,000 distinct CDR3 sequences, roughly 21% of them appearing once. The source of the sample is a study of T-cell memory formation after mild COVID-19. CDR3 length: 16 residues. V was shortened by 2 bases and J by 10 bases, with 21 bases between the two germline ends. Looked up from germline, CDR1 is SGHTA and CDR2 is FQGNSA. This clonotype was sampled from an adult woman who had mild COVID-19 (a few samples of this study predate the infection). Cell type and time point are not known. The sequenced sample was PBMCs or a T cell subset sorted from them (not recorded which). V is TRBV7-2 and J is TRBJ2-1; weak D call: TRBD1 (6 bases). As DNA, the CDR3 is TGTGCCAGCAGCTTAAGTCTGGGCTATCGTAGGGGGGAGCAGTTCTTC. It is translated as CASSLSLGYRRGEQFF.